This TCR beta chain was captured in a study of T cell responses to AZD1222 COVID-19 vaccine. Study-wide points: AZD1222 recipients seropositive at baseline numbered only 6 or 7. The study found vaccine-associated CD4 TCRs spanning spike, dominant at 160-218 and 743-854.

The CDR3 sequence is 14 residues long. Germline V gene sequence: CDR1 LNHDA, CDR2 SQIVND (reference sequence). Trimming took 1 base from V and 9 from J, leaving 10 bases between them. Details on this clone: Its target is unknown.

Libraries were prepared by immunoSEQ multiplex PCR; TCRdb keeps only in-frame clonotypes and omits some of them. Of some 150,000 clones in the sample, around 90% are singletons; the top ten hold roughly 2.8%. The V gene is TRBV19, the J gene TRBJ1-6, with D perhaps TRBD1 (5 bases). The starting material was peripheral blood, obtained on day 0 of MenACWY control vaccination. This receptor was identified in an adult in good health. The CDR3 nucleotides read TGTGCCAGTAGTATAGGCACAGGCATTTCACCCCTCCACTTT. Amino acid sequence: CASSIGTGISPLHF.